This record concerns one TCR beta chain sequence. What it binds is not known. Profiling relied on immunoSEQ multiplex PCR, and the TCRdb table lists in-frame clones only, not all of them. This table has 65,000 to 75,000 clones, over 80% appearing once. The data were taken from a study of OX40 agonist ivuxolimab in advanced cancers. Study-level findings and limits: Relative to CD4+ cells, CD8+ T cells on average had more expanded clones. Partial responders at 0.1-3.0 mg/kg had among the lowest clonal expansion.

Germline V gene lookup returns CDR1 MDHEN and CDR2 SYDVKM. V gave up 5 bases and J gave up 4 bases; unmatched junction bases: 7. This CDR3 comprises 15 residues. This sequence was found in an adult with an advanced solid tumor such as melanoma, head and neck, liver or kidney cancer. This rearrangement joins TRBV28 to TRBJ2-5; TRBD1 agrees at 10 bases. The source material was CD4+ or CD8+ T cells sorted from blood, sampled in a trial of the OX40 agonist ivuxolimab. The CDR3, as DNA: TGTGCCAGCAGTCCGGGACAGGGGTTGGTAGAGACCCAGTACTTC. Its protein product is CASSPGQGLVETQYF. The whole variable domain, filled in from reference TRBV28 and TRBJ2-5, reads DVKVTQSSRYLVKRTGEKVFLECVQDMDHENMFWYRQDPGLGLRLIYFSYDVKMKEKGDIPEGYSVSREKKERFSLILESASTNQTSMYLCASSPGQGLVETQYFGPGTRLLVL.